Following are 32 T cell receptor beta chains from one sample sequenced in a study of T cells in Graves' hyperthyroidism and ophthalmopathy. RNA transcripts gave rise to amplified TCR beta CDR3 regions. First-round RT-PCR targeting the TCR CDR3 was performed with the HTBI primer set. TCRdb reprocessed the multiplex PCR reads with MiXCR, giving one entry per CDR3 protein. This sample has about 380,000 distinct CDR3 sequences, with approximately 18% found just once. The sample consisted of blood. These receptors came from a man between 18 and 35 years old with Graves' ophthalmopathy.

This clonotype was recorded many times. V and J are TRBV7-9 and TRBJ1-1; a possible D gene is TRBD1 (6 bases). This CDR3 region has 13 residues. Germline lookup yields CDR1 SEHNR and CDR2 FQNEAQ (reference sequence). Trimming pared 2 bases from V and 5 bases from J, leaving 9 bases between. The CDR3 nucleotides read TGTGCCAGCAGCTTACAGGGGATTACTGAAGCTTTCTTT. This gives the protein CASSLQGITEAFF. Combining the CDR3 with reference TRBV7-9 and TRBJ1-1 gives the whole variable domain DTGVSQNPRHKITKRGQNVTFRCDPISEHNRLYWYRQTLGQGPEFLTYFQNEAQLEKSRLLSDRFSAERPKGSFSTLEIQRTEQGDSAMYLCASSLQGITEAFFGQGTRLTVV.

Here the CDR3 reads CASSERYNNEQFF. The DNA of the CDR3 is TGTGCCAGCAGTGAACGCTACAACAATGAGCAGTTCTTC. The rearrangement joins TRBV2 to TRBJ2-1, with no clear D. This CDR3 has 13 residues. Trimming shortened V by 2 bases and J by 5 bases, and 7 bases separated the two germline ends. Per the germline V gene, CDR1 is SNHLY and CDR2 is FYNNEI.

Note on this clonotype: A read error is possible here, since a much larger clone lies one base away. Likely a read error: the CDR3 ends without its conserved phenylalanine or tryptophan. V gene TRBV7-9 combines with J gene TRBJ2-5; D not resolved. Germline V gives CDR1 SEHNR, CDR2 FQNEAQ (reference sequence). CDR3 length: 11 amino acids. The V end lost 2 bases, the J end lost 5 bases, and 3 bases lay between the germline ends. The CDR3 loop is CASSLFETQYL. DNA for the CDR3: TGTGCCAGCAGCTTATTCGAGACCCAGTACCTC.

This clonotype has at least ten counts. The gene calls are TRBV13 and TRBJ2-1; D not resolved. The CDR3 has 14 amino acids. Germline values: CDR1 PRHDT, CDR2 FYEKMQ (reference sequence). The germline V and J ends were trimmed by 0 bases and 7 bases, with 10 bases remaining between them. The CDR3 DNA follows: TGTGCCAGCAGCTTAGGGGGCAGGATGAATGAGCAGTTCTTC. This translates into CASSLGGRMNEQFF.

This clonotype was detected ten times or more. The chain recombines TRBV6-5 with TRBJ2-2; tentatively, D is TRBD1 (6 bases). This CDR3 spans 13 amino acids. Germline-derived CDR1 and CDR2 are MNHEY and SVGAGI. The V end was cut by 2 bases, the J end by 9 bases, with 10 bases between. In DNA form, the CDR3 reads TGTGCCAGCAGTTACCCTGGGGGCCGGGAGCTGTTTTTT. Translation gives CASSYPGGRELFF.

There are many counts of this clonotype. The CDR3 bases are TGTGCCAGCAAGGTTAGGGTCGACAATGAGCAGTTCTTC. It yields the protein CASKVRVDNEQFF. V usage is TRBV7-9 and J usage is TRBJ2-1; D unresolved. CDR3 length equals 13 residues. Trimming cost V 7 bases and J 5 bases, with 12 bases left between them. Germline CDR1 reads SEHNR; CDR2 reads FQNEAQ (reference sequence).

This clonotype was counted a few times. J is TRBJ1-1 and V is TRBV11-2; maybe TRBD1 (5 bases). The germline V gene has CDR1 SGHAT and CDR2 FQNNGV. The CDR3 covers 12 residues. V lost 3 bases and J 8 bases, leaving 10 bases between the germline ends. Written as DNA, the CDR3 is TGTGCCAGCAGCTTGGCCAGGGTGGAAGCTTTCTTT. Protein product: CASSLARVEAFF. Combining the CDR3 with reference TRBV11-2 and TRBJ1-1 gives the whole variable domain EAGVAQSPRYKIIEKRQSVAFWCNPISGHATLYWYQQILGQGPKLLIQFQNNGVVDDSQLPKDRFSAERLKGVDSTLKIQPAKLEDSAVYLCASSLARVEAFFGQGTRLTVV.

This clonotype occurred a few times. The chain joins TRBV28 to TRBJ2-7; D may match TRBD1 or TRBD2 (6 bases each). The CDR3 runs 13 residues. Germline CDR1 reads MDHEN; CDR2 reads SYDVKM. Trimming shortened V by 7 bases and J by 3 bases, and 13 bases separated the two germline ends. Here the CDR3 reads CASTPGGGYEQYF. The CDR3 coding sequence is TGTGCCAGCACCCCCGGGGGCGGCTACGAGCAGTACTTC.

V and J are TRBV7-3 and TRBJ1-1, with 8 nucleotides matching TRBD1. The V and J ends lost 1 base and 5 bases, in that order; junction bases with no gene match: 9. Germline V gene sequence: CDR1 SGHTA, CDR2 FQGTGA. CDR3 length: 16 amino acids. The CDR3 region is CASSLIMTGVRTEAFF. The DNA of the CDR3 is TGTGCCAGCAGCTTAATTATGACAGGGGTAAGGACTGAAGCTTTCTTT.

Ten or more counts support this clonotype. The CDR3 spells CASKGLAKGSTEAFF. CDR3 nucleotide sequence: TGTGCCAGCAAGGGTCTCGCTAAGGGTAGTACTGAAGCTTTCTTT. This sequence joins TRBV11-2 and TRBJ1-1, with D unclear. The V end was cut by 7 bases, the J end by 5 bases, with 20 bases between. The V gene's germline CDR1 is SGHAT and CDR2 FQNNGV. This CDR3 is 15 amino acids long.

The table lists this clonotype with many counts. The rearrangement uses TRBV6-1 and TRBJ2-7, with TRBD2 as a possible D gene (6 bases). CDR3 length equals 17 residues. V was pared by 6 bases and J by 2 bases, with 23 bases between. CDR1 and CDR2 (germline): MNHNS, SASEGT. CDR3 nucleotide sequence: TGTGCCAGCAGGTCTCCGACCTCCGGGACTCTTACCTACGAGCAGTACTTC. Translating gives CASRSPTSGTLTYEQYF.

This clonotype was observed many times. The chain carries TRBV7-9 and TRBJ2-3; D call uncertain. This CDR3 contains 11 residues. Deletions cut 7 bases from V and 2 bases from J, with 4 bases between. Germline lookup yields CDR1 SEHNR and CDR2 FQNEAQ (reference sequence). The CDR3 loop reads CASTITDTQYF. The CDR3 bases are TGTGCCAGCACCATCACAGATACGCAGTATTTT.

The chain has TRBV20-1 and TRBJ2-2; 8 bases agree with TRBD1. The ends lost 2 bases at V and 3 bases at J; junction bases unmatched: 5. The CDR3 loop spans 15 amino acids. Germline V gene data show CDR1 as DFQATT and CDR2 as SNEGSKA (reference sequence). The CDR3 sequence is CSARMRQGHTGELFF. In nucleotides, the CDR3 is TGCAGTGCTAGAATGAGACAGGGGCACACCGGGGAGCTGTTTTTT.

Comments on this clonotype: This may be a read error, as it is one base from a much larger clone. The chain joins TRBV7-8 to TRBJ2-1; 8 positions agree with TRBD2. CDR1 and CDR2 (germline): SGHVS, FQNEAQ. The CDR3 loop spans 15 amino acids. J was trimmed by 7 bases and V by 5 bases; bases with no gene match: 10. CDR3 nucleotide sequence: TGTGCCAGCAGCCGGACTAGCCATGACGGGAATGAGCAGTTCTTC. Amino acid sequence: CASSRTSHDGNEQFF.

This clonotype was found many times. The CDR3 coding sequence is TGTGCCAGCAGCCACCCCGGAGGTGTACGCGAGCAGTACTTC. It specifies CASSHPGGVREQYF. V and J are TRBV3-1 and TRBJ2-7, with D tentatively TRBD2 (5 bases). This CDR3 contains 14 residues. The V end was cut by 3 bases, the J end by 6 bases, with 15 bases between. Germline CDR1 reads LGHDT; CDR2 reads YNNKEL (reference sequence).

The V and J genes are TRBV19 and TRBJ2-1, with a possible D match to TRBD2 (5 bases). Per germline, CDR1 LNHDA and CDR2 SQIVND (reference sequence). Trimming stripped 4 bases from V and 7 bases from J, with 14 bases between. The CDR3 loop spans 14 amino acids. For the CDR3, the DNA is TGTGCCAGTAGTAGGTCTATAGGAGGTAATGAGCAGTTCTTC. As protein: CASSRSIGGNEQFF.

This clonotype has at least ten counts. The V gene is TRBV7-9, the J gene TRBJ2-3, with unresolved D. Germline V lookup: CDR1 SEHNR, CDR2 FQNEAQ (reference sequence). The CDR3 totals 16 residues. V dropped 0 bases and J dropped 2 bases, with 12 bases sitting between them. CDR3 loop: CASSLARRASTDTQYF. The CDR3 region has the DNA TGTGCCAGCAGCTTAGCGCGCAGAGCCTCCACAGATACGCAGTATTTT.

This clonotype was detected many times. The J gene is TRBJ2-3, the V gene TRBV12-3 or TRBV12-4; 9 positions match TRBD2. The CDR3 runs 18 residues. The V segment lost 4 bases and the J segment 1 base; nucleotides outside the gene matches: 12. This CDR3 is CASSSLAGVNVRTDTQYF. The CDR3 DNA reads TGTGCCAGCAGTTCTTTAGCGGGGGTAAACGTTCGCACAGATACGCAGTATTTT.

This clonotype was observed at least ten times. The chain uses TRBV7-8 and TRBJ1-2; 9 positions agree with TRBD1. V lost 1 base and J lost 7; bases outside the gene matches: 7. The CDR3 extends over 15 amino acids. CDR1 and CDR2 (germline): SGHVS, FQNEAQ. The CDR3 region is CASSLGNRGLGGYTF. DNA for the CDR3: TGTGCCAGCAGCTTAGGAAACAGGGGGCTGGGTGGCTACACCTTC.

The DNA of the CDR3 is TGTGCCAGCAGTTACTCGTCTGCACAGGGGGTCCGATACGAGCAGTACTTC. This translates into CASSYSSAQGVRYEQYF. The V and J genes are TRBV6-2 or TRBV6-3 and TRBJ2-7; 8 bases match TRBD1. V lost 0 bases to trimming and J lost 4 bases; unmatched junction nucleotides: 11. CDR3 length: 17 amino acids. In germline, CDR1 is MNHEY, CDR2 SVGEGT.

The chain is built from TRBV3-1 and TRBJ2-1, with D perhaps matching TRBD1 (6 bases). The CDR3 is made up of 16 amino acids. The ends were cut back, 4 bases at V and 7 bases at J, with 20 bases in the middle. Germline-derived CDR1 and CDR2 are LGHDT and YNNKEL (reference sequence). The CDR3 DNA sequence: TGTGCCAGCAGCCCAGACGGGGACATAGGCGCGAATGAGCAGTTCTTC. This encodes CASSPDGDIGANEQFF.

In this sample, this clonotype turned up many times. The V and J genes are TRBV2 and TRBJ1-5; D may be TRBD1 (6 bases). Germline CDR1 is SNHLY and CDR2 is FYNNEI. The CDR3 is made up of 14 amino acids. Trimming pared 7 bases from V and 5 bases from J, leaving 15 bases between. For the CDR3, the DNA is TGTGCCAGCATCGGATCTAACAGGGATCAGCCCCAGCATTTT. Residues: CASIGSNRDQPQHF.

This clonotype was observed many times. The chain joins TRBV20-1 to TRBJ1-5; a weak D match, TRBD1 (5 bases). Per the germline V gene, CDR1 is DFQATT and CDR2 is SNEGSKA (reference sequence). Trimming left V 6 bases short and J 7 bases short, with 22 bases between. The CDR3 loop spans 15 amino acids. The CDR3 DNA is TGCAGTGCCCGAGGCCCGACAGACATTACGCAGCCCCAGCATTTT. Protein: CSARGPTDITQPQHF.

This clonotype came up many times. The gene calls are TRBV12-3 or TRBV12-4 and TRBJ2-4; 8 bases are shared with TRBD1. The CDR3 is made up of 13 amino acids. J gave up 8 bases and V 6 bases, and 6 bases lay outside the gene matches. The CDR3 DNA reads as TGTGCCAGCAGCAAGGACAGGGCGGACATTCAGTACTTC. It is translated as CASSKDRADIQYF.

There are many counts of this clonotype. The chain recombines TRBV27 with TRBJ2-7; 11 nucleotides match TRBD2. The CDR3 runs 16 residues. V lost 6 bases, J lost 6 bases, and 13 bases stayed unmatched. Per the germline V gene, CDR1 is MNHEY and CDR2 is SMNVEV (reference sequence). DNA of the CDR3: TGTGCCAGCAGCCCTCCCACTAGCGGGGGTTCTGTCGAGCAGTACTTC. Protein product: CASSPPTSGGSVEQYF.

The DNA for the CDR3 is TGTGCCAGCAGTAGGACTAGCGGGGGGTGGGCAGATACGCAGTATTTT. This gives the protein CASSRTSGGWADTQYF. The rearrangement joins TRBV2 to TRBJ2-3, with 14 positions matching TRBD2. The junction had 5 bases not matched to a gene; V was cut back by 5 bases and J by 4 bases. CDR1 SNHLY and CDR2 FYNNEI come from the germline V gene. The length of the CDR3 is 16 residues. Full variable domain (outside the CDR3, taken from reference TRBV2 and TRBJ2-3): EPEVTQTPSHQVTQMGQEVILRCVPISNHLYFYWYRQILGQKVEFLVSFYNNEISEKSEIFDDQFSVERPDGSNFTLKIRSTKLEDSAMYFCASSRTSGGWADTQYFGPGTRLTVL.

This clonotype was counted ten times or more. The chain employs TRBV12-3 or TRBV12-4 and TRBJ1-1; a weak D match, TRBD1 (6 bases). Trimming left V 5 bases short and J 6 bases short, with 19 bases between. This CDR3 is 15 amino acids long. CDR3 residues: CASSAQGGELAEAFF. CDR3 in DNA: TGTGCCAGCAGTGCACAGGGAGGAGAACTCGCTGAAGCTTTCTTT.

There are many counts of this clonotype. In DNA form, the CDR3 reads TGTGCCAGCAGCCCTGGGACAGGGTGGGCCTACGAGCAGTACTTC. Its translation is CASSPGTGWAYEQYF. This rearrangement joins TRBV3-1 to TRBJ2-7; the match to TRBD1 covers 9 bases. CDR1 is LGHDT, CDR2 YNNKEL, per germline (reference sequence). V lost 4 bases, J lost 2 bases, and 6 bases stayed unmatched. This CDR3 is built from 15 residues.

Only a few counts were recorded for this clonotype. An end of the junction differs from the germline gene, which may be a read error. This chain links TRBV2 with TRBJ2-4, with D hard to call. The CDR3 has 13 amino acids. CDR1 SNHLY and CDR2 FYNNEI come from the germline V gene. The CDR3 coding sequence is TGTGCCAGCAGTAGGCTATCCAAAAACATTCGGTACTTC. Its protein is CASSRLSKNIRYF.

The gene calls are TRBV4-1 and TRBJ1-2; no clear D. CDR1 is MGHRA and CDR2 is YSYEKL in the germline V gene. Trimming took 3 bases from V and 0 from J, leaving 8 bases between them. The length of the CDR3 is 14 residues. This CDR3 reads CASSQPQSNYGYTF. CDR3 nucleotide sequence: TGCGCCAGCAGCCAGCCACAGTCTAACTATGGCTACACCTTC.

This clonotype has more than one count but fewer than ten. The chain combines TRBV9 with TRBJ2-3, with D possibly being TRBD1 (6 bases). From germline, CDR1 is SGDLS and CDR2 YYNGEE. The CDR3 loop spans 16 amino acids. V shed 0 bases and J shed 2 bases, with 13 bases lying between them. The CDR3 spells CASSVGLQGITDTQYF. The CDR3, as DNA: TGTGCCAGCAGCGTAGGGCTTCAGGGGATCACAGATACGCAGTATTTT.

V and J are TRBV20-1 and TRBJ1-5; tentative D call: TRBD1 (6 bases). Trimming removed 3 bases at V and 2 bases at J, with 14 bases between. Per germline, CDR1 DFQATT and CDR2 SNEGSKA (reference sequence). This CDR3 has 15 amino acids. The CDR3 DNA is TGCAGTGCTAGGGACAGCCCTTTCGGCAATCAGCCCCAGCATTTT. This sequence encodes CSARDSPFGNQPQHF.